This TCR beta chain was sequenced in a study of CD8 T cells in ankylosing spondylitis. General study points: Blood of patients with ankylosing spondylitis appeared to be characterized by a TCR beta motif of several highly homologous variants. There were earlier reports of some motif variants in reactive arthritis synovial fluid and blood. According to the report, clones linked to the disease were significantly enriched in matched synovial fluid samples taken from ankylosing spondylitis patients.

The CDR3 contains 12 residues. Germline CDR1 and CDR2: SQVTM and ANQGSEA. J lost 4 bases, V lost 4 bases, and 1 base had no gene match. This clonotype came up a few times. Its antigen remains unidentified. Using quantitative 5'-RACE with molecular barcodes, the authors made TCR beta libraries. TCRdb independently ran MiXCR on the 5' RACE reads; one entry per CDR3 protein. The sample contains roughly 370,000 distinct CDR3 sequences, about 22% of which appear only once. Material for sequencing was blood, either unsorted or a sorted T cell fraction (not recorded which). V usage is TRBV29-1 and J usage is TRBJ2-5, with 9 bases fitting TRBD2. The clonotype comes from a male donor with ankylosing spondylitis. CDR3 sequence: CSVVLAGETQYF. Written as DNA, the CDR3 is TGCAGCGTTGTACTAGCGGGAGAGACCCAGTACTTC.